The 26 T cell receptor beta chains reported below all come from one sample, sequenced in a study of blood T cells in healthy people across ages. For the second PCR, which ran for about 7 to 11 cycles, a sample-barcoded 5' primer and a J-beta primer mix were used. A single record per CDR3 protein comes from TCRdb applying MiXCR to the 5' RACE reads. The data hold about 380,000 distinct CDR3 sequences, with approximately 51% observed a single time. The sequenced sample was blood. Every receptor here comes from a man in his sixties in good health.

The chain is built from TRBV2 and TRBJ2-5, with D perhaps TRBD2 (6 bases). The CDR3 loop spans 13 amino acids. Trimming removed 7 bases at V and 1 base at J, with 10 bases between. Germline V lookup: CDR1 SNHLY, CDR2 FYNNEI. CDR3 sequence: CASTRESQETQYF. The CDR3 DNA reads TGTGCCAGCACCCGGGAGTCCCAAGAGACCCAGTACTTC.

This clonotype has just a few counts. The gene calls are TRBV7-2 and TRBJ2-4, with 7 bases that match TRBD2. The DNA matches TRBJ2-7 better at its end, which makes the J call doubtful. Germline-derived CDR1 and CDR2 are SGHTA and FQGNSA. The CDR3 runs to 15 residues. The CDR3 loop is CASSLVGGSPDEQYF. The CDR3 region has the DNA TGTGCCAGCAGCTTAGTGGGCGGGAGCCCGGACGAGCAGTACTTC.

Regarding this clonotype: This may arise from a read error, as a much more abundant clone is one base away. This chain connects TRBV6-6 to TRBJ2-5; no definite D call. This CDR3 is built from 11 residues. In germline, CDR1 is MNHNY, CDR2 SVGAGI (reference sequence). Trimming shortened V by 8 bases and J by 3 bases, and 7 bases separated the two germline ends. CDR3 in amino acids: CASGPEETQYF. Here the CDR3 DNA reads TGTGCCAGCGGCCCAGAAGAGACCCAGTACTTC.

The chain employs TRBV7-9 and TRBJ1-1, with no clear D. The CDR3 runs to 15 residues. CDR1 is SEHNR, CDR2 FQNEAQ, per germline (reference sequence). Trimming took 1 base from V and 0 from J, leaving 9 bases between them. The CDR3 DNA is TGTGCCAGCAGCTTAGGAGGGAATTTGAACACTGAAGCTTTCTTT. Translating it yields CASSLGGNLNTEAFF.

This clonotype showed up just once. The genes are TRBV12-3 or TRBV12-4 and TRBJ1-2, with no clear D. This CDR3 has 16 amino acids. Trimming stripped 3 bases from V and 4 bases from J, with 18 bases between. CDR3 protein: CASSLAVGQTSYGYTF. The CDR3 region has the DNA TGTGCCAGCAGTTTGGCTGTGGGCCAGACATCCTATGGCTACACCTTC.

This clonotype has a single count. The chain joins TRBV29-1 to TRBJ2-1, with a weak D call TRBD2 (7 bases). CDR1 and CDR2 from the germline V gene are SQVTM and ANQGSEA. V was shortened by 0 bases and J by 0 bases, with 9 bases between the two germline ends. The CDR3 totals 15 residues. The CDR3 here is CSVEDRGASYNEQFF. The CDR3, as DNA: TGCAGCGTTGAAGATCGGGGGGCCTCCTACAATGAGCAGTTCTTC.

The table lists this clonotype with a few counts. J is TRBJ2-3 and V is TRBV2; 7 nucleotides match TRBD2. Germline lookup yields CDR1 SNHLY and CDR2 FYNNEI. CDR3 length equals 16 residues. The V segment lost 8 bases and the J segment 0 bases; nucleotides outside the gene matches: 11. CDR3 bases: TGTGCCAGCGCCGCCCGGGAGGTGGGGAGCACAGATACGCAGTATTTT. This encodes CASAAREVGSTDTQYF.

The genes are TRBV6-5 and TRBJ1-2; no definite D call. V was clipped by 4 bases and J by 1 base, with 7 bases between them. The length of the CDR3 is 13 residues. CDR1 is MNHEY and CDR2 is SVGAGI in the germline V gene. The CDR3 loop is CASSLRVNYGYTF. The CDR3 DNA reads TGTGCCAGCAGTTTAAGGGTTAACTATGGCTACACCTTC.

The chain recombines TRBV29-1 with TRBJ2-5, with D tentatively TRBD1 or TRBD2 (5 bases each). V was clipped by 7 bases and J by 2 bases, with 14 bases between them. Per germline, CDR1 SQVTM and CDR2 ANQGSEA. The CDR3 spans 13 residues. CDR3 DNA sequence: TGCAGCGGGGCTGAGGGGCTGCAAGAGACCCAGTACTTC. It encodes CSGAEGLQETQYF.

The J gene is TRBJ2-4, the V gene TRBV7-2, with 12 bases fitting TRBD2. The end of the DNA aligns better with TRBJ2-7, so the J call may be wrong. The CDR3 runs 16 residues. Per the germline V gene, CDR1 is SGHTA and CDR2 is FQGNSA. CDR3 coding DNA: TGTGCCAGCAGCCCGCGACTAGCGGGAGACTCCTACGAGCAGTACTTC. The encoded protein is CASSPRLAGDSYEQYF.

The rearrangement joins TRBV2 to TRBJ2-1; 8 nucleotides line up with TRBD1. This CDR3 spans 15 amino acids. Trimming cost V 7 bases and J 4 bases; bases outside gene matches: 9. CDR1 and CDR2 from the germline V gene are SNHLY and FYNNEI. The CDR3, as DNA: TGTGCCAGCACCCCGGACAGGGCCCTTTACAATGAGCAGTTCTTC. It is translated as CASTPDRALYNEQFF.

CDR3 residues: CASSRDSQGGEKLFF. DNA of the CDR3: TGCGCCAGCAGCCGGGACTCCCAGGGTGGTGAAAAACTGTTTTTT. The chain has TRBV5-1 and TRBJ1-4; TRBD1 is a possible D gene (5 bases). Trimming left V 4 bases short and J 7 bases short, with 17 bases between. In germline, CDR1 is SGHRS, CDR2 YFSETQ. The CDR3 spans 15 residues.

V and J are TRBV5-8 and TRBJ2-7, with D unclear. The CDR3 is 16 amino acids. From germline, CDR1 is SGHTS and CDR2 YDEGEE. Trimming took 0 bases from V and 0 from J, leaving 13 bases between them. The CDR3 reads CASSLGAVRSSYEQYF. CDR3 sequence (DNA): TGTGCCAGCAGCTTGGGGGCAGTCCGCAGCTCCTACGAGCAGTACTTC.

The sample holds a few counts of this clonotype. V is TRBV30 and J is TRBJ1-6; TRBD1 matches 8 bases. The V segment lost 3 bases and the J segment 5 bases; nucleotides outside the gene matches: 0. This CDR3 contains 13 residues. Germline V gives CDR1 GTSNPN, CDR2 SVGIG (reference sequence). The CDR3 spells CAWRTGDNSPLHF. Written as DNA, the CDR3 is TGTGCCTGGAGGACAGGGGATAATTCACCCCTCCACTTT.

The chain couples TRBV29-1 to TRBJ2-3; D possibly corresponds to TRBD2 (5 bases). Trimming removed 7 bases from V and 0 bases from J, with 11 bases in between. The CDR3 extends over 13 amino acids. Germline V gives CDR1 SQVTM, CDR2 ANQGSEA. CDR3: CSGSVSSTDTQYF. The CDR3 DNA reads TGCAGCGGTAGCGTTTCTAGCACAGATACGCAGTATTTT.

The gene calls are TRBV5-1 and TRBJ2-7; the D gene is possibly TRBD2 (6 bases). From germline, CDR1 is SGHRS and CDR2 YFSETQ. Trimming removed 3 bases at V and 5 bases at J, with 15 bases between. The length of the CDR3 is 14 residues. The DNA for the CDR3 is TGCGCCAGCAGCTCTACTCAGGGAGGACACGAGCAGTACTTC. Amino acids: CASSSTQGGHEQYF.

In this sample, this clonotype turned up many times. CDR3 in amino acids: CSAPRDSGIQYF. The CDR3 DNA sequence: TGCAGTGCCCCGAGGGATTCAGGGATTCAGTACTTC. V and J are TRBV20-1 and TRBJ2-4; the D call may be TRBD1 or TRBD2 (5 bases each). Germline assignment: CDR1 DFQATT and CDR2 SNEGSKA (reference sequence). The V end lost 6 bases, the J end lost 10 bases, and 16 bases lay between the germline ends. The CDR3 covers 12 residues.

V gene TRBV11-2 combines with J gene TRBJ2-1, with D possibly being TRBD2 (6 bases). Trimming took 6 bases from V and 7 from J, leaving 13 bases between them. Germline values: CDR1 SGHAT, CDR2 FQNNGV. The CDR3 has 13 amino acids. CDR3: CASRTGVLNEQFF. The CDR3 DNA follows: TGTGCCAGCAGAACGGGGGTATTGAATGAGCAGTTCTTC.

This rearrangement joins TRBV6-4 to TRBJ2-1; the match to TRBD1 covers 7 bases. Germline CDR1 is MRHNA and CDR2 is SNTAGT. Trimming at V came to 3 bases and at J to 11 bases, leaving 7 bases not matched to a gene. The CDR3 loop spans 13 amino acids. Here the CDR3 DNA reads TGTGCCAGCAGTGAATCCCGGGACAGTAAGCAGTTCTTC. Protein product: CASSESRDSKQFF.

The chain has TRBV2 and TRBJ2-3; D is tentatively TRBD1 or TRBD2 (5 bases each). Deletions cut 6 bases from V and 2 bases from J, with 15 bases between. The CDR3 has 15 residues. Per germline, CDR1 SNHLY and CDR2 FYNNEI. CDR3 loop: CASRRGHTDTDTQYF. CDR3 sequence (DNA): TGTGCCAGCAGGAGGGGCCACACAGACACAGATACGCAGTATTTT.

This rearrangement joins TRBV27 to TRBJ2-7; D gene unclear. The CDR3 is 14 residues long. Germline-derived CDR1 and CDR2 are MNHEY and SMNVEV (reference sequence). Trimming took 1 base from V and 0 from J, leaving 7 bases between them. CDR3 loop: CASSLFSASYEQYF. The CDR3 region has the DNA TGTGCCAGCAGTTTATTTTCGGCCTCCTACGAGCAGTACTTC.

On this clonotype itself: This clone may be a read error of a much larger clone one base away. The chain employs TRBV29-1 and TRBJ2-2; 10 nucleotides line up with TRBD2. CDR1 and CDR2 from the germline V gene are SQVTM and ANQGSEA. The CDR3 has 13 residues. The CDR3 DNA follows: TGCAGCGTTGGGCTAGCGGGAGACGGGGAGCAGTTTTTT. Protein: CSVGLAGDGEQFF.

CDR3 sequence (DNA): TGCAGTGCTACACAAGAACTGACTATCAAGGAGCAGTTCTTC. It specifies CSATQELTIKEQFF. The J gene is TRBJ2-1, the V gene TRBV20-1; a possible D gene is TRBD2 (5 bases). The CDR3 is made up of 14 amino acids. Trimming took 4 bases from V and 10 from J, leaving 20 bases between them. Germline V gene sequence: CDR1 DFQATT, CDR2 SNEGSKA (reference sequence).

This clonotype occurred a few times. The V call is TRBV20-1, the J call TRBJ2-4; a possible D gene is TRBD2 (6 bases). Trimming shortened V by 3 bases and J by 0 bases, and 12 bases separated the two germline ends. Germline V gene data show CDR1 as DFQATT and CDR2 as SNEGSKA (reference sequence). The CDR3 has 15 residues. The CDR3 region has the DNA TGCAGTGCTAGCGGGGGTCTTTTAGCCAAAAACATTCAGTACTTC. Its protein is CSASGGLLAKNIQYF.

A word on this clonotype: The junction does not match germline at one end; this may be a read error. V usage is TRBV25-1 and J usage is TRBJ2-5; 10 bases map to TRBD1. This CDR3 has 13 amino acids. The germline gives CDR1 MGHDK, CDR2 SYGVNS. CDR3 region: CANSGGQGETQYF. CDR3 coding DNA: TGTGCCAACAGTGGGGGACAGGGGGAGACCCAGTACTTC.

In this sample, this clonotype turned up a few times. At one end the junction does not follow the germline gene, possibly because of a read error. V and J are TRBV7-7 and TRBJ2-3, with TRBD2 matching 12 bases. The germline gives CDR1 SSHAT, CDR2 FNYEAQ (reference sequence). The CDR3 loop spans 15 amino acids. The CDR3 sequence: CASSSTSGRADTQYF. CDR3 sequence (DNA): TGTGCTAGCAGCTCGACTAGCGGGAGAGCAGATACGCAGTATTTT.